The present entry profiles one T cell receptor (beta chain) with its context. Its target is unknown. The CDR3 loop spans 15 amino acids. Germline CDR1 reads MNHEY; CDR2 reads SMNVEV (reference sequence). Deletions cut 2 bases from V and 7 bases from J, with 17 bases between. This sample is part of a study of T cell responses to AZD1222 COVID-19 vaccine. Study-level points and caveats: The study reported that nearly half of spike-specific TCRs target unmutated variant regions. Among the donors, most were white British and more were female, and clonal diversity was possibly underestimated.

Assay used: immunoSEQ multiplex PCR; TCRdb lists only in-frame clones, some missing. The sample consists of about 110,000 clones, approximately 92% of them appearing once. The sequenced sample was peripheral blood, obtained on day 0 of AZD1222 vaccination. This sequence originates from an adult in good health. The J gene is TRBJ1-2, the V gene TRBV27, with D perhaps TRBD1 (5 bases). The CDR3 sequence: CASSLTSRGSRGYTF. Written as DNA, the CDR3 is TGTGCCAGCAGTTTAACCAGCCGGGGCTCGCGTGGCTACACCTTC.